Following are 29 T cell receptor beta chains from one sample sequenced in a study of CD8+ T cells in alopecia areata. As the sequencing template, cDNA was produced by extracting RNA and reverse transcribing it. Sequenced by immunoSEQ multiplex PCR; TCRdb stores in-frame clones only, minus some. Of 80,000 to 100,000 clones listed, roughly two fifths are singletons. The specimen was CD4+ T cells sorted from blood. The source is a human donor with alopecia areata.

There are a few counts of this clone. The rearrangement links TRBV7-9 to TRBJ2-3, with D unresolved. Trimming took off 1 base at V and 5 bases at J, with 10 bases between the two ends. CDR1 SEHNR and CDR2 FQNEAQ come from the germline V gene (reference sequence). The CDR3 length is 14 residues. In nucleotides, the CDR3 is TGTGCCAGCAGCTTAGAGGTTCTTGGAGATACGCAGTATTTT. It codes for CASSLEVLGDTQYF.

This clone showed up just a few times. The chain carries TRBV29-1 and TRBJ2-6; weak D call: TRBD2 (5 bases). The V end lost 2 bases, the J end lost 2 bases, and 7 bases lay between the germline ends. From germline, CDR1 is SQVTM and CDR2 ANQGSEA. CDR3 size: 14 residues. DNA for the CDR3: TGCAGCGTTGAAAGGGAGACTGGGGCCAACGTCCTGACTTTC. It codes for CSVERETGANVLTF.

DNA for the CDR3: TGTGCCAGCCAAGTGGGATCCACAGATACGCAGTATTTT. Translated: CASQVGSTDTQYF. The chain is built from TRBV27 and TRBJ2-3; the D is unclear. V lost 8 bases and J lost 2, with 11 bases in between. The CDR3 spans 13 residues. CDR1 MNHEY and CDR2 SMNVEV come from the germline V gene (reference sequence).

This chain connects TRBV29-1 to TRBJ2-1; D perhaps matches TRBD2 (6 bases). V lost 7 bases to trimming and J lost 6 bases, with 13 bases between them. In germline, CDR1 is SQVTM, CDR2 ANQGSEA. The CDR3 is made up of 12 amino acids. The CDR3, as DNA: TGCAGCGCCGGTGGAGGGGTCAATGAGCAGTTCTTC. Translation: CSAGGGVNEQFF.

This rearrangement joins TRBV30 to TRBJ1-6; D gene ambiguous. There are 14 residues in the CDR3. Trimming left V 1 base short and J 10 bases short, with 14 bases between. Germline values: CDR1 GTSNPN, CDR2 SVGIG (reference sequence). This CDR3 is CAWSDGPGGSPLHF. In nucleotides, the CDR3 is TGTGCCTGGAGTGACGGCCCAGGTGGGTCACCCCTCCACTTT. Supplemented by reference TRBV30 and TRBJ1-6, the full variable domain reads SQTIHQWPATLVQPVGSPLSLECTVEGTSNPNLYWYRQAAGRGLQLLFYSVGIGQISSEVPQNLSASRPQDRQFILSSKKLLLSDSGFYLCAWSDGPGGSPLHFGNGTRLTVT.

This rearrangement joins TRBV30 to TRBJ1-2, with D tentatively TRBD1 (5 bases). The CDR3 has 14 residues. From germline, CDR1 is GTSNPN and CDR2 SVGIG (reference sequence). V was clipped by 3 bases and J by 2 bases, with 13 bases between them. The CDR3 DNA is TGTGCCTGGAGGAGGCAGGGCCCGAACTATGGCTACACCTTC. Residues: CAWRRQGPNYGYTF.

About this clone: This CDR3 is also generated by other DNA sequences in the sample. The chain is built from TRBV29-1 and TRBJ2-7, with a tentative D call TRBD2 (6 bases). Trimming cost V 6 bases and J 0 bases, with 9 bases left between them. The CDR3 has 12 residues. Germline V lookup: CDR1 SQVTM, CDR2 ANQGSEA. In DNA, the CDR3 is TGCAGCGTGGGGACTGACTCCTACGAGCAGTACTTC. It translates to CSVGTDSYEQYF.

The chain employs TRBV30 and TRBJ1-2; no clear D. Trimming pared 4 bases from V and 2 bases from J, leaving 14 bases between. Germline CDR1 GTSNPN, CDR2 SVGIG (reference sequence). The CDR3 sequence is 14 residues long. CDR3 loop: CAWTSAAGNYGYTF. The CDR3 DNA follows: TGTGCCTGGACTTCCGCGGCAGGCAACTATGGCTACACCTTC.

The sample holds a few counts of this clone. V gene TRBV29-1 combines with J gene TRBJ2-5; TRBD2 agrees at 8 bases. V gave up 6 bases and J gave up 2 bases; unmatched junction bases: 8. Germline CDR1 is SQVTM and CDR2 is ANQGSEA. The CDR3 has 14 amino acids. The CDR3, as DNA: TGCAGCGTGAATACCGGGACTAGACAAGAGACCCAGTACTTC. Its translation is CSVNTGTRQETQYF.

This clone was observed a single time. The chain joins TRBV30 to TRBJ1-4; D is unresolved. The CDR3 covers 15 residues. V was clipped by 4 bases and J by 7 bases, with 19 bases between them. Germline lookup yields CDR1 GTSNPN and CDR2 SVGIG (reference sequence). The CDR3 protein is CAWTPTGFVGEKLFF. In nucleotides, the CDR3 is TGTGCCTGGACGCCTACCGGGTTTGTCGGTGAAAAACTGTTTTTT.

The chain uses TRBV5-1 and TRBJ2-3; weak D call: TRBD1 (6 bases). The germline CDR1 and CDR2 sequences are SGHRS and YFSETQ. V was pared by 0 bases and J by 3 bases, with 8 bases between. CDR3 length equals 14 residues. CDR3 sequence (DNA): TGCGCCAGCAGCTTGGACCAGGGGACAGATACGCAGTATTTT. Protein sequence: CASSLDQGTDTQYF.

The CDR3 protein is CASSPKHNSPLHF. The CDR3 DNA follows: TGTGCCAGCAGCCCGAAGCACAATTCACCCCTCCACTTT. V usage is TRBV25-1 and J usage is TRBJ1-6; D not certain. The CDR3 is made up of 13 amino acids. Germline CDR1 reads MGHDK; CDR2 reads SYGVNS. V lost 6 bases to trimming and J lost 7 bases, with 10 bases between them.

This clone was recorded a few times. This chain joins TRBV29-1 and TRBJ1-1; no definite D call. The CDR3 consists of 10 residues. V was pared by 6 bases and J by 3 bases, with 5 bases between. The germline gives CDR1 SQVTM, CDR2 ANQGSEA. CDR3 in amino acids: CSVLYTEAFF. The CDR3 DNA follows: TGCAGCGTCTTATACACTGAAGCTTTCTTT.

The rearrangement links TRBV11-3 to TRBJ2-5; possibly TRBD2 for D (5 bases). Trimming pared 5 bases from V and 5 bases from J, leaving 12 bases between. The CDR3 totals 13 residues. Germline loops: CDR1 SGHNT, CDR2 YENEEA. In nucleotides, the CDR3 is TGTGCCAGCAGCCCTAGCCGGTTTGAGACCCAGTACTTC. Protein sequence: CASSPSRFETQYF.

This clone was counted a few times. The rearrangement uses TRBV23-1 and TRBJ2-2; D not certain. TRBV23-1 is marked as an open reading frame, function uncertain. With 0 bases removed from V and 17 bases from J, the gap between germline ends came to 16 bases. This CDR3 region has 13 residues. For the CDR3, the DNA is TGCGCCAGCAGTCAATCGTCCCGTGGGTCGAGTTTTTTT. It encodes CASSQSSRGSSFF.

V usage is TRBV6-5 and J usage is TRBJ1-5; D is ambiguous. The V end lost 7 bases, the J end lost 2 bases, and 12 bases lay between the germline ends. This CDR3 has 14 amino acids. The V gene's germline CDR1 is MNHEY and CDR2 SVGAGI. The CDR3 region is CASTPGAGNQPQHF. For the CDR3, the DNA is TGTGCCAGCACACCGGGAGCGGGCAATCAGCCCCAGCATTTT.

J is TRBJ1-4 and V is TRBV5-1; no clear D. The germline V and J ends were trimmed by 1 base and 3 bases, with 7 bases remaining between them. There are 14 residues in the CDR3. Germline V gene data show CDR1 as SGHRS and CDR2 as YFSETQ. The CDR3 is CASSLWQPNEKLFF. Written as DNA, the CDR3 is TGCGCCAGCAGCTTGTGGCAGCCTAATGAAAAACTGTTTTTT.

In DNA, the CDR3 is TGTGCCAGCAGCTTAGTGAGGCAGGGAAATCAGCCCCAGCATTTT. Its protein is CASSLVRQGNQPQHF. J is TRBJ1-5 and V is TRBV7-2, with D possibly being TRBD1 (5 bases). The CDR3 sequence is 15 residues long. Per germline, CDR1 SGHTA and CDR2 FQGNSA. The V gene lost 1 base and the J gene lost 4 bases, with 11 bases spanning the gap. Full variable domain (remainder filled in from reference TRBV7-2 and TRBJ1-5): GAGVSQSPSNKVTEKGKDVELRCDPISGHTALYWYRQSLGQGLEFLIYFQGNSAPDKSGLPSDRFSAERTGGSVSTLTIQRTQQEDSAVYLCASSLVRQGNQPQHFGDGTRLSIL.

This clone has a handful of counts. This chain joins TRBV29-1 and TRBJ2-2, with D possibly matching TRBD2 (6 bases). V dropped 7 bases and J dropped 7 bases, with 10 bases sitting between them. Germline CDR1 reads SQVTM; CDR2 reads ANQGSEA. The CDR3 has 11 amino acids. CDR3 sequence (DNA): TGCAGCGGCGGGGCGGACGGGGAGCTGTTTTTT. The encoded protein is CSGGADGELFF.

This clone was recorded a few times. The chain combines TRBV4-1 with TRBJ2-3; no clear D. Trimming took off 2 bases at V and 6 bases at J, with 6 bases between the two ends. This CDR3 contains 12 residues. Germline lookup yields CDR1 MGHRA and CDR2 YSYEKL. CDR3 protein: CASSQFMDTQYF. In DNA, the CDR3 is TGCGCCAGCAGCCAATTCATGGATACGCAGTATTTT.

The genes are TRBV5-1 and TRBJ2-1; no clear D. V shed 7 bases and J shed 6 bases, with 5 bases lying between them. CDR1 SGHRS and CDR2 YFSETQ come from the germline V gene. The CDR3 is 10 amino acids. CDR3 sequence reads: CASGGNEQFF. The DNA of the CDR3 is TGCGCCAGCGGCGGCAATGAGCAGTTCTTC.

The CDR3 DNA is TGCAGCGTAGTAGGGGGAGCAGACTACAATGAGCAGTTCTTC. This codes for CSVVGGADYNEQFF. V gene TRBV29-1 combines with J gene TRBJ2-1, with D perhaps matching TRBD1 (6 bases). Per germline, CDR1 SQVTM and CDR2 ANQGSEA. The CDR3 is made up of 14 amino acids. The V gene lost 6 bases and the J gene lost 3 bases, with 15 bases spanning the gap.

This clone was seen a handful of times. The chain uses TRBV29-1 and TRBJ2-2; no clear D. V was trimmed by 4 bases and J by 3 bases, leaving 9 bases between them. Germline V gene sequence: CDR1 SQVTM, CDR2 ANQGSEA. The CDR3 consists of 13 residues. CDR3 loop: CSVGSTDTGELFF. CDR3 nucleotides: TGCAGCGTTGGTAGCACCGACACCGGGGAGCTGTTTTTT.

This clone appeared a few times. The chain joins TRBV18 to TRBJ2-1; 8 bases map to TRBD1. CDR1 and CDR2 from the germline V gene are KGHSH and LQKENI. The CDR3 consists of 15 residues. With 6 bases clipped from V and 8 bases from J, the junction kept 12 bases outside the gene matches. CDR3: CASSPGQGARDEQFF. CDR3 sequence (DNA): TGTGCCAGCTCCCCCGGCCAGGGGGCTAGGGATGAGCAGTTCTTC.

The chain employs TRBV7-2 and TRBJ2-5; D might be TRBD2 (5 bases). Germline CDR1 is SGHTA and CDR2 is FQGNSA. The CDR3 has 15 residues. Trimming stripped 1 base from V and 0 bases from J, with 9 bases between. The CDR3: CASSLGRGYQETQYF. CDR3 in DNA: TGTGCCAGCAGCTTAGGCCGAGGGTACCAAGAGACCCAGTACTTC.

In this sample, this clone turned up a few times. Here the CDR3 reads CASSLALGNEQFF. In DNA form, the CDR3 reads TGTGCCAGCAGCTTAGCGTTGGGGAATGAGCAGTTCTTC. This chain connects TRBV7-6 to TRBJ2-1; D is unclear. The CDR3 contains 13 residues. The V end was cut by 0 bases, the J end by 7 bases, with 7 bases between. Germline CDR1 is SGHVS and CDR2 is FNYEAQ.

In its sample, this clone was seen a few times. The genes are TRBV29-1 and TRBJ2-1, with D perhaps TRBD1 or TRBD2 (6 bases each). This CDR3 has 13 residues. Trimming pared 7 bases from V and 4 bases from J, leaving 14 bases between. Germline-derived CDR1 and CDR2 are SQVTM and ANQGSEA. CDR3 DNA sequence: TGCAGCGCAGTTAGAGGGGGGTACAATGAGCAGTTCTTC. Protein: CSAVRGGYNEQFF.

The chain combines TRBV30 with TRBJ2-2, with D hard to call. Trimming took 1 base from V and 7 from J, leaving 16 bases between them. Germline V lookup: CDR1 GTSNPN, CDR2 SVGIG (reference sequence). This CDR3 has 15 residues. The CDR3 DNA follows: TGTGCCTGGAGTGAGAGTGGTGTTGGTGTCGGGGAGCTGTTTTTT. Protein product: CAWSESGVGVGELFF. The variable domain in full, with the rest retrieved from reference TRBV30 and TRBJ2-2, is SQTIHQWPATLVQPVGSPLSLECTVEGTSNPNLYWYRQAAGRGLQLLFYSVGIGQISSEVPQNLSASRPQDRQFILSSKKLLLSDSGFYLCAWSESGVGVGELFFGEGSRLTVL.

The chain has TRBV23-1 and TRBJ2-7, with D maybe TRBD2 (6 bases). TRBV23-1 is flagged as an ORF with uncertain function. The CDR3 runs to 14 residues. V lost 2 bases and J lost 4, with 12 bases in between. The CDR3 sequence is CASSQAGLPYEQYF. The CDR3 DNA sequence: TGCGCCAGCAGTCAAGCGGGACTTCCTTACGAGCAGTACTTC.